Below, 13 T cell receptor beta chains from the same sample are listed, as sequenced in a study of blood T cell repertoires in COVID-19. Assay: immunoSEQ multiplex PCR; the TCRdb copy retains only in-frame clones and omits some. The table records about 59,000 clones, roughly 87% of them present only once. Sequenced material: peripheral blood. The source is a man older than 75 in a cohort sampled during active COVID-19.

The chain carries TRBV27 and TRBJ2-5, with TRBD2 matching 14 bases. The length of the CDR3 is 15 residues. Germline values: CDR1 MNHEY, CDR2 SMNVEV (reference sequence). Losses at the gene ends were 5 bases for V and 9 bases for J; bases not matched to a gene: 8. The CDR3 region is CASSRTGLAGVAQYF. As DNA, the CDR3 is TGTGCCAGCAGTCGAACGGGACTAGCGGGGGTGGCCCAGTACTTC.

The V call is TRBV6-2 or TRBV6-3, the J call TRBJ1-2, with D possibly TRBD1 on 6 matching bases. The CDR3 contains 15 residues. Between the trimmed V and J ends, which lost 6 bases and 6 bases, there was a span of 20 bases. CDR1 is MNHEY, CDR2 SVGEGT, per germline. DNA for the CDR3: TGTGCCAGCAGCCCCGTGTCCGACAGGCCCAATGGCTACACCTTC. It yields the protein CASSPVSDRPNGYTF.

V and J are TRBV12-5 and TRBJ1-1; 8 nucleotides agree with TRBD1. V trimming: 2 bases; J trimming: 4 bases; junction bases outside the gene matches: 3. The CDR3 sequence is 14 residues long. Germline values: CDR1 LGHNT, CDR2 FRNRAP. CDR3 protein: CASGLQGAITEAFF. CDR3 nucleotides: TGTGCTAGTGGTTTGCAGGGGGCCATCACTGAAGCTTTCTTT.

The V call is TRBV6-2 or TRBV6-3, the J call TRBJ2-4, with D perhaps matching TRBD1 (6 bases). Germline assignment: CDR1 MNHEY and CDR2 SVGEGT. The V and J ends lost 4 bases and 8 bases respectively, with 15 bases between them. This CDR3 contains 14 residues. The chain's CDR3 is CASSSGQFRDIQYF. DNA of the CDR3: TGTGCCAGCAGTTCAGGACAGTTTAGGGACATTCAGTACTTC.

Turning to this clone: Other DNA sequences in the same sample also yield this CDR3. The CDR3 DNA sequence: TGTGCCAGCAGTGAGGGGACTTTAAACACCGGGGAGCTGTTTTTT. It codes for CASSEGTLNTGELFF. The rearrangement uses TRBV2 and TRBJ2-2; TRBD2 is a possible D gene (6 bases). Germline CDR1 is SNHLY and CDR2 is FYNNEI. The germline V and J ends were trimmed by 3 bases and 2 bases, with 10 bases remaining between them. This CDR3 region has 15 residues. The whole variable domain, filled in from reference TRBV2 and TRBJ2-2, reads EPEVTQTPSHQVTQMGQEVILRCVPISNHLYFYWYRQILGQKVEFLVSFYNNEISEKSEIFDDQFSVERPDGSNFTLKIRSTKLEDSAMYFCASSEGTLNTGELFFGEGSRLTVL.

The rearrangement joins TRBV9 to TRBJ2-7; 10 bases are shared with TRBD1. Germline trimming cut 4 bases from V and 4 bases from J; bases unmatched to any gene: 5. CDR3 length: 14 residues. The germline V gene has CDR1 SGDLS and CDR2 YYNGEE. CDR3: CASSPRDRGYEQYF. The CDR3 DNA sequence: TGTGCCAGCAGCCCGAGGGACAGGGGTTACGAGCAGTACTTC.

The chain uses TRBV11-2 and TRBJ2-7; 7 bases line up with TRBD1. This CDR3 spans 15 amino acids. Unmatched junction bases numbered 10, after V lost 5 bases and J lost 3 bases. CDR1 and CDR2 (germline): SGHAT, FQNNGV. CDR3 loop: CASSRERTGIYEQYF. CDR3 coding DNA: TGTGCCAGCAGCCGCGAACGGACAGGAATCTACGAGCAGTACTTC.

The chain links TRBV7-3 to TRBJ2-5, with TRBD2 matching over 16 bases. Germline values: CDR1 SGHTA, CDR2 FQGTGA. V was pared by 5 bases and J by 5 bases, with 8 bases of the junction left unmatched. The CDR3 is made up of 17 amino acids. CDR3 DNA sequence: TGTGCCAGCAGCCCGGGACTAGCGGGGGGGAGGACGGAGACCCAGTACTTC. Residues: CASSPGLAGGRTETQYF.

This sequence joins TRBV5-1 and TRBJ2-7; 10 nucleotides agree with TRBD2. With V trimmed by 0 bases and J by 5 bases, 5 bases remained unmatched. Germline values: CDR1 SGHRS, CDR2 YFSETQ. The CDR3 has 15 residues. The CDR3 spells CASSLGASGSNEQYF. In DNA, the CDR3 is TGCGCCAGCAGCTTGGGGGCTAGCGGGAGCAACGAGCAGTACTTC.

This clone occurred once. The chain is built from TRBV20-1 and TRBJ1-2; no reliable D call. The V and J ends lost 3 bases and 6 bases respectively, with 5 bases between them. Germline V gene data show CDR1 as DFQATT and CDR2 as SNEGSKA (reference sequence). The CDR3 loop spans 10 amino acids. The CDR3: CSARENGYTF. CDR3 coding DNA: TGCAGTGCTAGGGAGAATGGCTACACCTTC.

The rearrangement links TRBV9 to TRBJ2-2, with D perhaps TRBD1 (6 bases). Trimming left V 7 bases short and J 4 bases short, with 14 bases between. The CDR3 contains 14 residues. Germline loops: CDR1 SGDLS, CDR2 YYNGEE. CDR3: CASAPQGSTGELFF. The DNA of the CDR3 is TGTGCCAGCGCGCCACAGGGAAGCACCGGGGAGCTGTTTTTT.

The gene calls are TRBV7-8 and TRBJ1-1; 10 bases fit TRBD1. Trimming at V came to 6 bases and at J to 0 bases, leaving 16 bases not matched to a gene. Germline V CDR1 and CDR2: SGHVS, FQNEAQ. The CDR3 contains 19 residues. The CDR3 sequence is CASSFLRDRGVIMNTEAFF. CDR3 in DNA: TGTGCCAGCAGTTTCCTCCGGGACAGGGGCGTCATAATGAACACTGAAGCTTTCTTT.

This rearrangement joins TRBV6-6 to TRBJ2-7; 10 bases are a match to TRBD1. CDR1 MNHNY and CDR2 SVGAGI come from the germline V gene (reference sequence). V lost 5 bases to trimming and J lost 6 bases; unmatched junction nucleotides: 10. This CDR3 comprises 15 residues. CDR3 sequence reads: CASSQPGQGKGEQYF. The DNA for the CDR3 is TGTGCCAGCAGTCAACCGGGACAGGGGAAGGGCGAGCAGTACTTC.